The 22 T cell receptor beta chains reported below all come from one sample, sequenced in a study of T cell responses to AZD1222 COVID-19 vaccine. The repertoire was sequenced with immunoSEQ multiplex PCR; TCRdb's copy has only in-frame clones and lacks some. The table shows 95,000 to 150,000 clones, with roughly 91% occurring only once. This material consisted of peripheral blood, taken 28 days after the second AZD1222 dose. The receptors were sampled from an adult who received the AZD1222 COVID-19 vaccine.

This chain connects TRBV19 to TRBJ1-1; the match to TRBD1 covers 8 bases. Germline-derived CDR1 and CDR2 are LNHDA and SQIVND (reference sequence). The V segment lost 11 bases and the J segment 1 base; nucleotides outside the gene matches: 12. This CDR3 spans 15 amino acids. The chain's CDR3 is CAGCRDRCRNTEAFF. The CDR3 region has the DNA TGTGCCGGATGCCGGGACAGGTGTAGGAACACTGAAGCTTTCTTT.

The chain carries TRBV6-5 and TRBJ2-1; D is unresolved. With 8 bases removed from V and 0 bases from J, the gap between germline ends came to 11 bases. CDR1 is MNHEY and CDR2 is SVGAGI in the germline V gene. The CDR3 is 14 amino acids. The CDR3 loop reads CASSADSSYNEQFF. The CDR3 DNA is TGTGCCAGCTCGGCGGATAGCTCCTACAATGAGCAGTTCTTC.

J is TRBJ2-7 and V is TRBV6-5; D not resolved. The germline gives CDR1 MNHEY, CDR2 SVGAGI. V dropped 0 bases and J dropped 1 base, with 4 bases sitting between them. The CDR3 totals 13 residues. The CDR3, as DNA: TGTGCCAGCAGTTACTCGGGGTCCTACGAGCAGTACTTC. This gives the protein CASSYSGSYEQYF.

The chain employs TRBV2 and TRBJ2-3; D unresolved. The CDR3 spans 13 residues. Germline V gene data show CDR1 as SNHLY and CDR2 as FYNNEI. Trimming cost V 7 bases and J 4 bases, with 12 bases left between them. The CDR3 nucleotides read TGTGCCAGCAAAGGGCGGTCGGCAGATACGCAGTATTTT. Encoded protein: CASKGRSADTQYF.

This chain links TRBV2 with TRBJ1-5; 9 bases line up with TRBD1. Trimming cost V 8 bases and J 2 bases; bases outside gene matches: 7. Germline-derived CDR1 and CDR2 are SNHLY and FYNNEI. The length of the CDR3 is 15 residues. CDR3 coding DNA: TGTGCCAGCGGGGTTAGGGACAGGGGCAATCAGCCCCAGCATTTT. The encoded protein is CASGVRDRGNQPQHF.

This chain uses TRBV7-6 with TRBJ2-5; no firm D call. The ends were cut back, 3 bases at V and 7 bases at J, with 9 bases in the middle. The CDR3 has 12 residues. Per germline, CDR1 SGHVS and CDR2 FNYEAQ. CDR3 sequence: CASSFPKGTQYF. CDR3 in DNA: TGTGCCAGCAGCTTCCCGAAGGGGACCCAGTACTTC.

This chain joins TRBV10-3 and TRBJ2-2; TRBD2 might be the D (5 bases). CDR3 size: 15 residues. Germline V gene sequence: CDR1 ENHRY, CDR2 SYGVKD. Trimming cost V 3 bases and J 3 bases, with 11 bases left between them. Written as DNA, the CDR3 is TGTGCCATCAGTGACTTAGCCGGGGACACCGGGGAGCTGTTTTTT. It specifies CAISDLAGDTGELFF.

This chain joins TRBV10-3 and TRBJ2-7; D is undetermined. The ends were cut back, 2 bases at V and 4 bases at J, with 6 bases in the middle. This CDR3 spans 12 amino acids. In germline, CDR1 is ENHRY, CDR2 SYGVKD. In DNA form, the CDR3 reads TGTGCCATCAGTGAGGGACCGTACGAGCAGTACTTC. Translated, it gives CAISEGPYEQYF.

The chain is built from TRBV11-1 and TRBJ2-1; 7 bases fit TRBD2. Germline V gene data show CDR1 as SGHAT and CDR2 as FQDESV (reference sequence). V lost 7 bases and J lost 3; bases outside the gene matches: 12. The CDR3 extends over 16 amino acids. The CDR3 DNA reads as TGTGCCAGCACCCAAAGCGGGATAAGGAACTACAATGAGCAGTTCTTC. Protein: CASTQSGIRNYNEQFF.

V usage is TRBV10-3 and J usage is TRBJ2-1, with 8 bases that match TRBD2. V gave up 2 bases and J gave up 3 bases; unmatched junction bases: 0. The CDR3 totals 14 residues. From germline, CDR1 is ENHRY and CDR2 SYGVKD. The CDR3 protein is CAISEGTSYNEQFF. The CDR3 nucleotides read TGTGCCATCAGTGAGGGGACTAGCTACAATGAGCAGTTCTTC.

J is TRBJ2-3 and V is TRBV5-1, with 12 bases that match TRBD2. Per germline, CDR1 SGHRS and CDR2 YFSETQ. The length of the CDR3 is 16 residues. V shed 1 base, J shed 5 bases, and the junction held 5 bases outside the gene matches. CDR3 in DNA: TGCGCCAGCAGCTTGTCGACTAGCGGGAGAAAAGATACGCAGTATTTT. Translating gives CASSLSTSGRKDTQYF.

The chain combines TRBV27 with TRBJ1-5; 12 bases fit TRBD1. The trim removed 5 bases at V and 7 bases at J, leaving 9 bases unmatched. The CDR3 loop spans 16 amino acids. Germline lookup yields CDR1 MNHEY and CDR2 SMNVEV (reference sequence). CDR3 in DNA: TGTGCCAGCAGTCCACAGGGGACAGGGGGCGGACAGCCCCAGCATTTT. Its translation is CASSPQGTGGGQPQHF.

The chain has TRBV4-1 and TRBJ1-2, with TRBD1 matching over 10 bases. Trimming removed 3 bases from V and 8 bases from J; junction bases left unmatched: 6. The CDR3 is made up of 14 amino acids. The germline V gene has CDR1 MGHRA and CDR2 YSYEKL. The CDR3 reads CASSQGQGLGGYTF. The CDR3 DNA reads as TGCGCCAGCAGCCAGGGACAGGGGTTGGGAGGCTACACCTTC.

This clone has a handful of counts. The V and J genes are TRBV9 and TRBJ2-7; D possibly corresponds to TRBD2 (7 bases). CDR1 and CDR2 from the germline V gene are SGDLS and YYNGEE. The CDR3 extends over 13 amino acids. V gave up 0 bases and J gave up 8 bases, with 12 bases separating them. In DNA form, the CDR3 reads TGTGCCAGCAGCGTAGGGATCGGGGGGCAGCAGTACTTC. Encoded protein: CASSVGIGGQQYF.

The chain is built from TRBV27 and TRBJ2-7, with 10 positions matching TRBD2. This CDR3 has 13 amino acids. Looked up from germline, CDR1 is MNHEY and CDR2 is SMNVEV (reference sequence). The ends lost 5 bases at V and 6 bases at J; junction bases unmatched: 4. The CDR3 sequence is CASSASGRGEQYF. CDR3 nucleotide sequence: TGTGCCAGCAGTGCAAGCGGGAGGGGCGAGCAGTACTTC.

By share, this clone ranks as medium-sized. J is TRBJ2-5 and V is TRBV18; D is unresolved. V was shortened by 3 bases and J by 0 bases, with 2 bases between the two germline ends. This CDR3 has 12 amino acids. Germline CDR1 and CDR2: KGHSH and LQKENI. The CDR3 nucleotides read TGTGCCAGCTCACCGAACCAAGAGACCCAGTACTTC. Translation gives CASSPNQETQYF.

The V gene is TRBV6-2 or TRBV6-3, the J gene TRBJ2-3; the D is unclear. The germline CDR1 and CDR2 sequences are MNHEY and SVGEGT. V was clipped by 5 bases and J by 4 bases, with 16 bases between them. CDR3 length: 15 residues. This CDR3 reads CASSHGLQKPDTQYF. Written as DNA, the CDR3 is TGTGCCAGCAGTCACGGGCTACAGAAGCCAGATACGCAGTATTTT.

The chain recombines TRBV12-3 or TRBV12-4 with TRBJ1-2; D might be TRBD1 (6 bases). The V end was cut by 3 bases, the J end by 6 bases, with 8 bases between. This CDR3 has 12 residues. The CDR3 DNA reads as TGTGCCAGCAGTTTCACAGGGAATGGCTACACCTTC. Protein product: CASSFTGNGYTF.

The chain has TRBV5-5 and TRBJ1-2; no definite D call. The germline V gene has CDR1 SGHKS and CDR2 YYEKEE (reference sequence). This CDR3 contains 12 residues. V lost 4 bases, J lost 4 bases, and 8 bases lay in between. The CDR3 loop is CASSQMLYGYTF. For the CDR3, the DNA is TGTGCCAGCAGCCAAATGCTCTATGGCTACACCTTC. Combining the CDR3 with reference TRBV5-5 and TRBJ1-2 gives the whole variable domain DAGVTQSPTHLIKTRGQQVTLRCSPISGHKSVSWYQQVLGQGPQFIFQYYEKEERGRGNFPDRFSARQFPNYSSELNVNALLLGDSALYLCASSQMLYGYTFGSGTRLTVV.

This CDR3 is CASSLIQAFF. Written as DNA, the CDR3 is TGTGCCAGCAGTCTGATCCAAGCTTTCTTT. This chain joins TRBV6-2 or TRBV6-3 and TRBJ1-1, with D unclear. The germline CDR1 and CDR2 sequences are MNHEY and SVGEGT. The CDR3 is made up of 10 amino acids. The germline V and J ends were trimmed by 5 bases and 9 bases, with 7 bases remaining between them.

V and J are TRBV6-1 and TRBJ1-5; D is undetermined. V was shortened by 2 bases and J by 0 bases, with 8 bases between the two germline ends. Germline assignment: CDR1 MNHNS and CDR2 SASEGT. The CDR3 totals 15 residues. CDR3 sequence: CASSEISHSNQPQHF. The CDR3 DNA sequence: TGTGCCAGCAGTGAAATCAGCCATAGCAATCAGCCCCAGCATTTT.

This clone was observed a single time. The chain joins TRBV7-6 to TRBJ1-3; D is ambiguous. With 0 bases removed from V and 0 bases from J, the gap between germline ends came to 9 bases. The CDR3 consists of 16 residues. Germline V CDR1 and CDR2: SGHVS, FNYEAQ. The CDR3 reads CASSLANTPSGNTIYF. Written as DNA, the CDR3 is TGTGCCAGCAGCTTAGCGAATACACCCTCTGGAAACACCATATATTTT. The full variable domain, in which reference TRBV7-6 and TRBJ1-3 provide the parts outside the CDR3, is GAGVSQSPRYKVTKRGQDVALRCDPISGHVSLYWYRQALGQGPEFLTYFNYEAQQDKSGLPNDRFSAERPEGSISTLTIQRTEQRDSAMYRCASSLANTPSGNTIYFGEGSWLTVV.